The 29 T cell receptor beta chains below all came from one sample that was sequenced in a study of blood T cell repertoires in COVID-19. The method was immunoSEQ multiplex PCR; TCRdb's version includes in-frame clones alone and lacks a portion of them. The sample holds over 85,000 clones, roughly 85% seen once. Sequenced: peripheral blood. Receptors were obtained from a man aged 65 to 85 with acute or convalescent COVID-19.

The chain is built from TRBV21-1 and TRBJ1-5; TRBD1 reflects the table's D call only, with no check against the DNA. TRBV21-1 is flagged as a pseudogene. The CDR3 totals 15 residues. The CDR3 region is CASRRQFYSGQPQHF. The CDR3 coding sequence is TGTGCCAGCCGTAGACAGTTTTATTCGGGTCAGCCCCAGCATTTT.

The CDR3 region is CASSQGLADTQYF. Written as DNA, the CDR3 is TGTGCCAGCAGTCAGGGGCTCGCGGATACGCAGTATTTT. This sequence joins TRBV6-5 and TRBJ2-3, with a tentative D call TRBD1 (6 bases). Germline V gene lookup returns CDR1 MNHEY and CDR2 SVGAGI. Trimming left V 5 bases short and J 6 bases short, with 12 bases between. This CDR3 is built from 13 residues.

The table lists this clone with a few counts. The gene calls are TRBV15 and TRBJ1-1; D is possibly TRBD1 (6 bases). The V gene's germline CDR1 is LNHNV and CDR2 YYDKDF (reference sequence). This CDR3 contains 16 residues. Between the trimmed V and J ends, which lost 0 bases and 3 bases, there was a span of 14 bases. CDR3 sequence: CATSRDVTGPDTEAFF. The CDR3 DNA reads TGTGCCACCAGCAGAGATGTAACAGGGCCGGACACTGAAGCTTTCTTT.

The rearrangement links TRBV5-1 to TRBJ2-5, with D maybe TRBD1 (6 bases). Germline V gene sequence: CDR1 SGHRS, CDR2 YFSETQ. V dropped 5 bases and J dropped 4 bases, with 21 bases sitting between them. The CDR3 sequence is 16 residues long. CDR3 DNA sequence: TGCGCCAGCAGACTTAGCTGGTCCCAGGGGCGAGAGACCCAGTACTTC. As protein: CASRLSWSQGRETQYF.

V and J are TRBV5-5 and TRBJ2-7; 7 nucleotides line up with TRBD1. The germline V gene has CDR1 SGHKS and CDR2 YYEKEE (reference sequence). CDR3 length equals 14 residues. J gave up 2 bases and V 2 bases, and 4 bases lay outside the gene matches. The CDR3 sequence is CASSFRDSPYEQYF. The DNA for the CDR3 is TGTGCCAGCAGCTTCAGGGACAGCCCCTACGAGCAGTACTTC.

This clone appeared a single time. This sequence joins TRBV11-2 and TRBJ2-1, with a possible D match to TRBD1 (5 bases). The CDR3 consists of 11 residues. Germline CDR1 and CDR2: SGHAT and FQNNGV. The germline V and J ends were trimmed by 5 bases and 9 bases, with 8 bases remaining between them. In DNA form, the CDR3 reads TGTGCCAGCAGCAAGGGGATTGAGCAGTTCTTC. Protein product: CASSKGIEQFF. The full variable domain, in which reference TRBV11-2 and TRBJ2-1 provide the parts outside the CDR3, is EAGVAQSPRYKIIEKRQSVAFWCNPISGHATLYWYQQILGQGPKLLIQFQNNGVVDDSQLPKDRFSAERLKGVDSTLKIQPAKLEDSAVYLCASSKGIEQFFGPGTRLTVL.

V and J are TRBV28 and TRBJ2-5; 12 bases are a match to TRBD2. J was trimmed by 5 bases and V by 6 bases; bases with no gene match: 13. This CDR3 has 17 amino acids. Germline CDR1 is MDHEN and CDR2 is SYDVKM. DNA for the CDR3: TGTGCCAGCAGCAGTTTATTTACTAGCGGGGGGATTGAGACCCAGTACTTC. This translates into CASSSLFTSGGIETQYF.

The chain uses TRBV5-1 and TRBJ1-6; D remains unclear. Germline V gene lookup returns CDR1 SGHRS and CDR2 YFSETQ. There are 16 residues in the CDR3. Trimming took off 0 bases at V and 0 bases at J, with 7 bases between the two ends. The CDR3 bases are TGCGCCAGCAGCTTGGAAGTGAGCTCCTATAATTCACCCCTCCACTTT. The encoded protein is CASSLEVSSYNSPLHF.

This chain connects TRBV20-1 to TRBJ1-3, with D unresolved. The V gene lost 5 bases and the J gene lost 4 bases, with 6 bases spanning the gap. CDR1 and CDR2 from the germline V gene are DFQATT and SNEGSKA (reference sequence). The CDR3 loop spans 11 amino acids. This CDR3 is CSALQGNTIYF. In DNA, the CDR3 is TGCAGTGCTTTGCAGGGAAACACCATATATTTT.

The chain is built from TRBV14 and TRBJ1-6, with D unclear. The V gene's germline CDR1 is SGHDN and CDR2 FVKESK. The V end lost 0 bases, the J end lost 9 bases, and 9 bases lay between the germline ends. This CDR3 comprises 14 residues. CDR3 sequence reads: CASSQEFEGSPLHF. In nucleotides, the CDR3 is TGTGCCAGCAGCCAAGAATTTGAGGGTTCACCCCTCCACTTT.

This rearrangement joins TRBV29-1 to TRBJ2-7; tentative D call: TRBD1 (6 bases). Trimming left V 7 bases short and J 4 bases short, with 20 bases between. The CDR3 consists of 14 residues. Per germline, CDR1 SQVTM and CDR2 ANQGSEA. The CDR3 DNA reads TGCAGCGCCTCTTCAGGGGACACCTTATACGAGCAGTACTTC. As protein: CSASSGDTLYEQYF.

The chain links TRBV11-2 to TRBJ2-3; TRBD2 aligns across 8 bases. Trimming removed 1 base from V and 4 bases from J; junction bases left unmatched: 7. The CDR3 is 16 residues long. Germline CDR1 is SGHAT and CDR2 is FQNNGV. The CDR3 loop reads CASSLAGTRPPDTQYF. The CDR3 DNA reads TGTGCCAGCAGCTTAGCCGGGACTAGGCCCCCAGATACGCAGTATTTT. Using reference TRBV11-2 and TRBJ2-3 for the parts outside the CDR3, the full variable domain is EAGVAQSPRYKIIEKRQSVAFWCNPISGHATLYWYQQILGQGPKLLIQFQNNGVVDDSQLPKDRFSAERLKGVDSTLKIQPAKLEDSAVYLCASSLAGTRPPDTQYFGPGTRLTVL.

The CDR3 nucleotides are TGCGCCAGCAACAGAATGCCAGGGGTGGACACTGAAGCTTTCTTT. Translated, it gives CASNRMPGVDTEAFF. The V gene is TRBV5-1, the J gene TRBJ1-1; D is possibly TRBD1 (6 bases). CDR1 SGHRS and CDR2 YFSETQ come from the germline V gene. The CDR3 has 15 residues. The V end lost 6 bases, the J end lost 3 bases, and 18 bases lay between the germline ends.

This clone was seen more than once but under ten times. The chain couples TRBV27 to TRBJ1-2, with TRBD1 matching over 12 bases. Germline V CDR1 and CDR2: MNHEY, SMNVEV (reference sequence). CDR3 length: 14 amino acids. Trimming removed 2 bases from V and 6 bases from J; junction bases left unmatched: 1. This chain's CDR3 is CASSLGTGGNGYTF. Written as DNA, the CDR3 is TGTGCCAGCAGTTTAGGGACAGGGGGCAATGGCTACACCTTC.

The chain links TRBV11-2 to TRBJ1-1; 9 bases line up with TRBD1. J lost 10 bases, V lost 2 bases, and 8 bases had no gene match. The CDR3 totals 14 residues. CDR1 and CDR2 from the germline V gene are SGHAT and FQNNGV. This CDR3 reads CASSLNRGPGGAFF. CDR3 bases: TGTGCCAGCAGCTTAAACAGGGGGCCCGGGGGAGCTTTCTTT.

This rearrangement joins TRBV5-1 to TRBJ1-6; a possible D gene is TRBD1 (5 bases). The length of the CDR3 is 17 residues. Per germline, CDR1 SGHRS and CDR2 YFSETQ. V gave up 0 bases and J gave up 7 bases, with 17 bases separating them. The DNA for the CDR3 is TGCGCCAGCAGCTTGGAAGGGGTGGCAGGGTCGAATTCACCCCTCCACTTT. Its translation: CASSLEGVAGSNSPLHF.

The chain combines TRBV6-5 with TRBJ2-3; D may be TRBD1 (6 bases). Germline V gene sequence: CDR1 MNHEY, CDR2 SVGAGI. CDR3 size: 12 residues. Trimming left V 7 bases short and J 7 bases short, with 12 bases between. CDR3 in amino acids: CASTLGAYTQYF. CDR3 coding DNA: TGTGCCAGCACCCTGGGGGCATATACGCAGTATTTT.

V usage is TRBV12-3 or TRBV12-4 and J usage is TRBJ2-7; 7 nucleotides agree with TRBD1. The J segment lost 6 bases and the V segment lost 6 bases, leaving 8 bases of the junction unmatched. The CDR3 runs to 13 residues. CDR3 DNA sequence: TGTGCCAGCAGCCTCGGACAGGTTCGCGAGCAGTACTTC. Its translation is CASSLGQVREQYF.

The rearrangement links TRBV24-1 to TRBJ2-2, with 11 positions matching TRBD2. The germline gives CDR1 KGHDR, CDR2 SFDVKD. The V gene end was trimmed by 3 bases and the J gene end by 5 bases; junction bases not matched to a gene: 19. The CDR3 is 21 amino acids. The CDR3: CATSDPFSPPSGGKETGELFF. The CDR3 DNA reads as TGTGCCACCAGTGATCCCTTTTCCCCGCCTAGCGGGGGGAAAGAAACCGGGGAGCTGTTTTTT.

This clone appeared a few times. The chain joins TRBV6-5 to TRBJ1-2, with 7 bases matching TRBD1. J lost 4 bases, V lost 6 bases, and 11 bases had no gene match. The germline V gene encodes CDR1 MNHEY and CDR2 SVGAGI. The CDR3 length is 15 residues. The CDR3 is CASRQGQLKGYGYTF. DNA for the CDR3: TGTGCCAGCAGGCAGGGACAGCTCAAGGGCTATGGCTACACCTTC.

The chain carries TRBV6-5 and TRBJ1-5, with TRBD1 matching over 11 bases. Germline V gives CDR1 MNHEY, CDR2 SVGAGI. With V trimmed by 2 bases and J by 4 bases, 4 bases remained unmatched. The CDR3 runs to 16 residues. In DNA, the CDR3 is TGTGCCAGCAGTTACGGGACAGGGGGAGATAATCAGCCCCAGCATTTT. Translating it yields CASSYGTGGDNQPQHF.

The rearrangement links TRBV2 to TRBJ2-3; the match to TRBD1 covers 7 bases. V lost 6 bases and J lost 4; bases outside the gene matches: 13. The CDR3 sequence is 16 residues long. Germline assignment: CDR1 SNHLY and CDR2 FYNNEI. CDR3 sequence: CASSDFWDREADTQYF. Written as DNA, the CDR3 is TGTGCCAGCAGCGACTTCTGGGACAGAGAGGCAGATACGCAGTATTTT.

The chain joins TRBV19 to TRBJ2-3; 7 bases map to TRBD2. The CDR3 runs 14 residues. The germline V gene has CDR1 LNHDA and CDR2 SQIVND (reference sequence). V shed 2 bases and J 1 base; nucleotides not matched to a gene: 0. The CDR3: CASSILAGTDTQYF. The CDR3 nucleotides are TGTGCCAGTAGTATACTAGCGGGCACAGATACGCAGTATTTT.

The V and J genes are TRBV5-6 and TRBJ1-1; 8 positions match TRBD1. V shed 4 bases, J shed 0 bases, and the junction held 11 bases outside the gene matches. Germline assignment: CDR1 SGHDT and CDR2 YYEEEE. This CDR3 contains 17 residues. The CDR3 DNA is TGTGCCAGCAGCCTGAGGAGGGCAGGGGGCATGAACACTGAAGCTTTCTTT. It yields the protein CASSLRRAGGMNTEAFF.

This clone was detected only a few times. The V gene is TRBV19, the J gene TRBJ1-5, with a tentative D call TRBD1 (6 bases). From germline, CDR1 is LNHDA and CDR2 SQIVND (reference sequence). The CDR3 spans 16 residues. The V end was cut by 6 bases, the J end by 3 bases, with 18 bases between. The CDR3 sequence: CASSGMTGGYNQPQHF. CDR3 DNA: TGTGCCAGTAGCGGGATGACAGGCGGCTACAATCAGCCCCAGCATTTT.

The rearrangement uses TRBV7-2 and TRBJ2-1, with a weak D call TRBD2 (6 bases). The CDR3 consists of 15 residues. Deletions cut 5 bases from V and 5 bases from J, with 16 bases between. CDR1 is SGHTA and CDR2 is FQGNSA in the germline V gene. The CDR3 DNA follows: TGTGCCAGCAGCCAGGTAGGAGGGGAAAACAATGAGCAGTTCTTC. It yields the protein CASSQVGGENNEQFF.

The CDR3 DNA sequence: TGTGCCATCAGTGAATCGAGGCAGGGACAATTCTCTGGGGCCAACGTCCTGACTTTC. This sequence encodes CAISESRQGQFSGANVLTF. V usage is TRBV10-3 and J usage is TRBJ2-6, with D perhaps TRBD1 (6 bases). Germline CDR1 reads ENHRY; CDR2 reads SYGVKD. Trimming took 3 bases from V and 0 from J, leaving 18 bases between them. The CDR3 runs to 19 residues.

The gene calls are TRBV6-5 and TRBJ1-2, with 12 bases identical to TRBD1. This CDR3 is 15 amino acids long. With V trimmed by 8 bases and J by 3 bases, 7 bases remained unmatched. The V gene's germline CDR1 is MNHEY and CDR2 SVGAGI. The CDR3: CASEGQGAPDYGYTF. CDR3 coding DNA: TGTGCCAGCGAGGGACAGGGGGCGCCGGACTATGGCTACACCTTC.

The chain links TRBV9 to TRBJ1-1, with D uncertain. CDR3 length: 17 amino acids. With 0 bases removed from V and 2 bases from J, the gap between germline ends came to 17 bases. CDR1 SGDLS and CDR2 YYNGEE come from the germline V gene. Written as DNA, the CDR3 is TGTGCCAGCAGCGTAGAACCCATGGGCAGACAAAACACTGAAGCTTTCTTT. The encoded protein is CASSVEPMGRQNTEAFF. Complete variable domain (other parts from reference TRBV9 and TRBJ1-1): DSGVTQTPKHLITATGQRVTLRCSPRSGDLSVYWYQQSLDQGLQFLIQYYNGEERAKGNILERFSAQQFPDLHSELNLSSLELGDSALYFCASSVEPMGRQNTEAFFGQGTRLTVV.